Shown below are 23 T cell receptor beta chains from a single sample sequenced in a study of T-cell memory formation after mild COVID-19 (dated by TCRdb to the early 2020s). The library was produced with 5' RACE. Sequencing was performed on an Illumina NovaSeq 6000. The public reads were reanalyzed by TCRdb: fastp trimming at Q25, MiXCR alignment, in-frame beta chains only. Here each entry gathers all rows of one CDR3 protein and keeps the most common genes and DNA. Present in this sample are 180,000 or so distinct CDR3 sequences, 9.5% to 13% of which were seen just once. Of the sample, around 3.8% is held by the ten largest clones. The sequenced sample consisted of PBMCs or a T cell subset sorted from them (not recorded which). These receptors were taken from a man between 18 and 35 years old who had mild COVID-19 (a few samples of this study predate the infection). The sample titles of this study are shuffled in the database, so cell type and time point are left out; the donor was told from shared clones.

In its sample, this clonotype was seen a few times. The CDR3 DNA reads as TGTGCCAGCAGTGCGACCGGGTGGGAAAACATTCAGTACTTC. Protein: CASSATGWENIQYF. The chain joins TRBV25-1 to TRBJ2-4; D not resolved. Trimming stripped 4 bases from V and 5 bases from J, with 12 bases between. Per germline, CDR1 MGHDK and CDR2 SYGVNS. The CDR3 has 14 amino acids.

DNA for the CDR3: TGCGCCAGCAGCTTGATGCTAGCGGGGGGGCAGAACGAGCAGTACTTC. Translated, it gives CASSLMLAGGQNEQYF. This rearrangement joins TRBV5-1 to TRBJ2-7; 12 bases line up with TRBD2. With V trimmed by 1 base and J by 5 bases, 7 bases remained unmatched. Germline V gene sequence: CDR1 SGHRS, CDR2 YFSETQ. The CDR3 runs to 16 residues.

This clonotype was seen more than once but under ten times. The V gene is TRBV20-1, the J gene TRBJ2-5; D ambiguous. This CDR3 spans 13 amino acids. The germline gives CDR1 DFQATT, CDR2 SNEGSKA (reference sequence). Trimming shortened V by 0 bases and J by 0 bases, and 5 bases separated the two germline ends. The CDR3 sequence is CSAREGNQETQYF. The CDR3 DNA is TGCAGTGCTAGAGAGGGGAACCAAGAGACCCAGTACTTC.

The rearrangement uses TRBV5-1 and TRBJ1-6; D unresolved. V shed 0 bases and J shed 0 bases, with 10 bases lying between them. Germline V gene lookup returns CDR1 SGHRS and CDR2 YFSETQ. The CDR3 has 17 amino acids. CDR3 DNA: TGCGCCAGCAGCTTGGCCACAGCCAGCTCCTATAATTCACCCCTCCACTTT. This gives the protein CASSLATASSYNSPLHF.

This clonotype has more than one count but fewer than ten. V and J are TRBV19 and TRBJ2-5, with TRBD2 identical over 7 bases. The CDR3 is made up of 15 amino acids. The germline CDR1 and CDR2 sequences are LNHDA and SQIVND (reference sequence). Germline trimming cut 5 bases from V and 2 bases from J; bases unmatched to any gene: 8. The CDR3 sequence is CASSLSLAVQETQYF. The CDR3, as DNA: TGTGCCAGTAGTTTATCCCTAGCGGTACAAGAGACCCAGTACTTC. The full variable domain, rest sourced from reference TRBV19 and TRBJ2-5, is DGGITQSPKYLFRKEGQNVTLSCEQNLNHDAMYWYRQDPGQGLRLIYYSQIVNDFQKGDIAEGYSVSREKKESFPLTVTSAQKNPTAFYLCASSLSLAVQETQYFGPGTRLLVL.

The rearrangement links TRBV9 to TRBJ1-3; D not certain. The germline V and J ends were trimmed by 3 bases and 7 bases, with 29 bases remaining between them. This CDR3 comprises 19 residues. The germline gives CDR1 SGDLS, CDR2 YYNGEE. In DNA form, the CDR3 reads TGTGCCAGCAGCGCCGAAGGAAGGCACCCGTCTGCCCTTTTGAACACCATATATTTT. This sequence encodes CASSAEGRHPSALLNTIYF.

This clonotype occurred a few times. The chain combines TRBV4-3 with TRBJ2-3, with D uncertain. Per germline, CDR1 LGHNA and CDR2 YSLEER. Trimming left V 3 bases short and J 5 bases short, with 9 bases between. This CDR3 spans 13 amino acids. The CDR3 nucleotides are TGCGCCAGCAGCCATATCCCACGAGATACGCAGTATTTT. It encodes CASSHIPRDTQYF.

This clonotype has just a few counts. The J gene is TRBJ2-7, the V gene TRBV4-2; D may match TRBD1 or TRBD2 (5 bases each). Germline V gene data show CDR1 as LGHNA and CDR2 as YNFKEQ. The V and J ends lost 3 bases and 2 bases respectively, with 11 bases between them. The CDR3 totals 14 residues. This chain's CDR3 is CASSQGDGAYEQYF. CDR3 in DNA: TGTGCCAGCAGCCAGGGGGACGGAGCCTACGAGCAGTACTTC.

The rearrangement links TRBV4-1 to TRBJ2-1; the D gene is possibly TRBD1 (6 bases). Germline loops: CDR1 MGHRA, CDR2 YSYEKL. The CDR3 has 17 amino acids. V lost 0 bases and J 2 bases, leaving 14 bases between the germline ends. The CDR3, as DNA: TGCGCCAGCAGCCAAGATAGGGGGACGGTTACCTACAATGAGCAGTTCTTC. Protein sequence: CASSQDRGTVTYNEQFF.

In its sample, this clonotype was seen a few times. This chain links TRBV20-1 with TRBJ2-7, with D perhaps matching TRBD1 (5 bases). CDR1 and CDR2 from the germline V gene are DFQATT and SNEGSKA (reference sequence). The V end lost 5 bases, the J end lost 5 bases, and 13 bases lay between the germline ends. CDR3 length: 12 residues. The CDR3 nucleotides read TGCAGTGCTCAAAGGGGCAGGGACGAGCAGTACTTC. It yields the protein CSAQRGRDEQYF.

The V call is TRBV2, the J call TRBJ2-7, with no clear D. CDR1 and CDR2 from the germline V gene are SNHLY and FYNNEI. V lost 6 bases, J lost 4 bases, and 13 bases lay in between. The CDR3 spans 13 residues. This CDR3 is CASRAAMGYEQYV. The CDR3 DNA reads TGTGCCAGCAGAGCCGCAATGGGTTACGAGCAGTACGTC.

This clonotype has a handful of counts. The CDR3, as DNA: TGCGCCAGCAGCCAAGCGCCAGGGCAGCACGAGCAGTACTTC. The encoded protein is CASSQAPGQHEQYF. The genes are TRBV4-3 and TRBJ2-7; possible D gene TRBD1, 5 bases. Trimming cost V 1 base and J 5 bases, with 12 bases left between them. This CDR3 has 14 residues. From germline, CDR1 is LGHNA and CDR2 YSLEER.

The chain combines TRBV10-2 with TRBJ2-2; D unclear. Trimming took 6 bases from V and 5 from J, leaving 7 bases between them. The CDR3 extends over 12 amino acids. The germline CDR1 and CDR2 sequences are WSHSY and SAAADI. The CDR3 DNA reads as TGCGCCAGCAGCGGCTGGACCGGGGAGCTGTTTTTT. Its protein product is CASSGWTGELFF.

The V and J genes are TRBV4-3 and TRBJ2-3; D may be TRBD2 (5 bases). This CDR3 contains 14 residues. With 0 bases removed from V and 3 bases from J, the gap between germline ends came to 7 bases. The germline CDR1 and CDR2 sequences are LGHNA and YSLEER. The CDR3 reads CASSQDEGTDTQYF. DNA for the CDR3: TGCGCCAGCAGCCAAGATGAGGGAACAGATACGCAGTATTTT.

In its sample, this clonotype was seen a few times. The rearrangement uses TRBV29-1 and TRBJ2-7; D is perhaps TRBD2 (5 bases). CDR1 SQVTM and CDR2 ANQGSEA come from the germline V gene. This CDR3 is 11 amino acids long. V dropped 4 bases and J dropped 6 bases, with 10 bases sitting between them. The CDR3: CSVGGDLEQYF. Here the CDR3 DNA reads TGCAGCGTTGGGGGAGATCTCGAGCAGTACTTC.

The chain uses TRBV4-1 and TRBJ2-6; 7 nucleotides align to TRBD2. Unmatched junction bases numbered 8, after V lost 4 bases and J lost 2 bases. Germline-derived CDR1 and CDR2 are MGHRA and YSYEKL. There are 17 residues in the CDR3. The chain's CDR3 is CASSRAGVITGANVLTF. In nucleotides, the CDR3 is TGCGCCAGCAGCCGGGCGGGGGTAATCACTGGGGCCAACGTCCTGACTTTC.

This clonotype has a count of ten or more. This chain uses TRBV7-2 with TRBJ2-1; 7 nucleotides line up with TRBD1. CDR1 is SGHTA and CDR2 is FQGNSA in the germline V gene. The CDR3 spans 14 residues. After removal of 9 bases from V and 4 bases from J, the junction contained 9 bases not matched to a gene. CDR3 nucleotides: TGTGCCAGTCGGCGACAGGGATCGTACAATGAGCAGTTCTTC. Amino acids: CASRRQGSYNEQFF.

This clonotype came up a few times. The CDR3 sequence: CSVGGGLGYGYTF. The CDR3 nucleotides are TGCAGCGTAGGAGGCGGTTTGGGCTATGGCTACACCTTC. The rearrangement joins TRBV29-1 to TRBJ1-2; D remains ambiguous. This CDR3 region has 13 residues. The V end was cut by 6 bases, the J end by 4 bases, with 15 bases between. Germline loops: CDR1 SQVTM, CDR2 ANQGSEA.

The rearrangement uses TRBV6-5 and TRBJ1-2; TRBD1 agrees at 7 bases. The CDR3 spans 14 residues. The J segment lost 8 bases and the V segment lost 6 bases, leaving 12 bases of the junction unmatched. Looked up from germline, CDR1 is MNHEY and CDR2 is SVGAGI. The CDR3 DNA is TGTGCCAGCAGCACAACGGGACAGAATAGGGGCTACACCTTC. This encodes CASSTTGQNRGYTF.

The chain is built from TRBV5-1 and TRBJ2-7, with D hard to call. V lost 0 bases to trimming and J lost 0 bases, with 10 bases between them. The CDR3 is 15 amino acids. The germline V gene has CDR1 SGHRS and CDR2 YFSETQ. Here the CDR3 DNA reads TGCGCCAGCAGCTTGGATACGGTCAGCTCCTACGAGCAGTACGTC. Its translation is CASSLDTVSSYEQYV.

The chain couples TRBV15 to TRBJ1-4, with a weak D call TRBD1 (5 bases). Trimming cost V 5 bases and J 6 bases, with 10 bases left between them. This CDR3 is built from 13 residues. CDR1 is LNHNV and CDR2 is YYDKDF in the germline V gene (reference sequence). CDR3 nucleotides: TGTGCCACCAGCCCACGGGGGGATGAAAAACTGTTTTTT. This gives the protein CATSPRGDEKLFF.

This clonotype was picked up a small number of times. The V and J genes are TRBV20-1 and TRBJ2-3; D may be TRBD1 or TRBD2 (5 bases each). The germline V gene has CDR1 DFQATT and CDR2 SNEGSKA (reference sequence). The CDR3 consists of 14 residues. V lost 4 bases and J lost 2, with 13 bases in between. CDR3 amino acids: CSAKGSGHTDTQYF. The CDR3, as DNA: TGCAGTGCTAAAGGATCGGGGCACACAGATACGCAGTATTTT.

V gene TRBV6-2 or TRBV6-3 combines with J gene TRBJ1-2, with D possibly matching TRBD1 (6 bases). This CDR3 comprises 12 residues. Germline V gives CDR1 MNHEY, CDR2 SVGEGT. V dropped 6 bases and J dropped 11 bases, with 16 bases sitting between them. Here the CDR3 DNA reads TGTGCCAGCAGCGATAGGGGGGCGCGGTACACCTTC. It specifies CASSDRGARYTF.